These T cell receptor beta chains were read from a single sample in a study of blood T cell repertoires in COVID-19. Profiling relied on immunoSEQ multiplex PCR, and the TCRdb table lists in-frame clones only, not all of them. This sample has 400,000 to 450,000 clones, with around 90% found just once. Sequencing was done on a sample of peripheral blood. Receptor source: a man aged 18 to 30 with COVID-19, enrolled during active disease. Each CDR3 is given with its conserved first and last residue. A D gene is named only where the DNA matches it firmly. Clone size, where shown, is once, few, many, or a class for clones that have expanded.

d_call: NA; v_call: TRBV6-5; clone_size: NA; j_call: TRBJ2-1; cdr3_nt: TGTGCCAGCTCCGTAAGATGGACTGAAAACAATGAGCAGTTCTTC; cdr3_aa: CASSVRWTENNEQFF
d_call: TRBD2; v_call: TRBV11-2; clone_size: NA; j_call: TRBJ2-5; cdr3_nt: TGTGCCAGCAGCTTGGCGGGAGGGCTTGGGGAGACCCAGTACTTC; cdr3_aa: CASSLAGGLGETQYF
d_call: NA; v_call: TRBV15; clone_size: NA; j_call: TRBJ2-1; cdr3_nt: TGTGCCACCAGCGAGGGCGGGGATGAGCAGTTCTTC; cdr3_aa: CATSEGGDEQFF
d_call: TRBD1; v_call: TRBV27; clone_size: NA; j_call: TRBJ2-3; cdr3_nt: TGTGCCAGCAGTTCCGGGGGCAGGGGGCGTACAGATACGCAGTATTTT; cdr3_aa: CASSSGGRGRTDTQYF
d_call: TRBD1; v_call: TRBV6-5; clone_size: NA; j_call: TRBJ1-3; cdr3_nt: TGTGCCAGCAGTAGAACAGGGGCCGGAAACACCATATATTTT; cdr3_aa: CASSRTGAGNTIYF
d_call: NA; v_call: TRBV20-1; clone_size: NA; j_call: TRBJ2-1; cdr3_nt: TGCAGTGCTAGTCAGGCCGTCGAGCAGTTCTTC; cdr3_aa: CSASQAVEQFF
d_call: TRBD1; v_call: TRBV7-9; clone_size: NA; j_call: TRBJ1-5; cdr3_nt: TGTGCCAGCAGCTTGACAGGGTCCCGGCAGCCCCAGCATTTT; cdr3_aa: CASSLTGSRQPQHF
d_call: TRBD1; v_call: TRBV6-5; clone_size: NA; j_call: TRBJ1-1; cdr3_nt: TGTGCCAGCACTCGACAGGGGGCGCAGGGCACTGAAGCTTTCTTT; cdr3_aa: CASTRQGAQGTEAFF
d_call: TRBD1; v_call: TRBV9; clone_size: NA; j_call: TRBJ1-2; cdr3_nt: TGTGCCAGCAGCTTAGGGACAGAAAACTATGGCTACACCTTC; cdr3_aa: CASSLGTENYGYTF
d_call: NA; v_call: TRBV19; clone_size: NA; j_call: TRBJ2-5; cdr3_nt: TGTGCCAGTAGCACCTGGTTAAGGGCGGGGGAGACCCAGTACTTC; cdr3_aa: CASSTWLRAGETQYF
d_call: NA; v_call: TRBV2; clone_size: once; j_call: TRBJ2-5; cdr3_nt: TGTGCCAGCAGTGTACAGGGATCTAAAGAGACCCAGTACTTC; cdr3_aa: CASSVQGSKETQYF
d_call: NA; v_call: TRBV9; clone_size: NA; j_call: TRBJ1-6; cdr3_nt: TGTGCCAGCAGCCCTCGAGGACAAAGGAATTCACCCCTCCACTTT; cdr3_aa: CASSPRGQRNSPLHF
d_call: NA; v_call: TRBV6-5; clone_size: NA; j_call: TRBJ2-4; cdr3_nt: TGTGCCAGCAGAGCCGACGGGGACATTCAGTACTTC; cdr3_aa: CASRADGDIQYF
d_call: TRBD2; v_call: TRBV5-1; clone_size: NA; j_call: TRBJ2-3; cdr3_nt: TGCGCCAGCAGGGGCCTAGCGGGGGCAGATACGCAGTATTTT; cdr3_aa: CASRGLAGADTQYF
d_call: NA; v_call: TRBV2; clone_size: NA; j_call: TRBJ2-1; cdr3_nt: TGTGCCAGCTGCGGGGTTTCTAACAATGAGCAGTTCTTC; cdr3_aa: CASCGVSNNEQFF
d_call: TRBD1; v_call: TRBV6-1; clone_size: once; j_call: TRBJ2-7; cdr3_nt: TGTGCCAGCAGTGACCCGGGACAGGGTTTATTCTCCGAGCAGTACTTC; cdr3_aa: CASSDPGQGLFSEQYF
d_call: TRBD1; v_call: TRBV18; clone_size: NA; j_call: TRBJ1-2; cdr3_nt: TGTGCCAGCTCAGGCGGGACAGGGCCATTTGGCTACACCTTC; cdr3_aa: CASSGGTGPFGYTF
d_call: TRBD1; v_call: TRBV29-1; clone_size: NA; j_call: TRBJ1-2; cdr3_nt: TGCAGCCCTGACAGGGGTTACACCTTC; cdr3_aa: CSPDRGYTF
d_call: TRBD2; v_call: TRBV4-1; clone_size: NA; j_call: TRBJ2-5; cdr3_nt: TGCGCCAGCAGCCAGGCCGTTGGGGGGGGACAAGAGACCCAGTACTTC; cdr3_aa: CASSQAVGGGQETQYF
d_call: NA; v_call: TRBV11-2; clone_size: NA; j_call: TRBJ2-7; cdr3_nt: TGTGCCAGCAGCTTGTGGAACAGGCCGTACGAGCAGTACTTC; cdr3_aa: CASSLWNRPYEQYF
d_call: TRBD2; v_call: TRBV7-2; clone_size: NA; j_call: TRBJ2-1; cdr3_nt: TGTGCCAGCAGCAGCGGGGGGAGGAGCAATGAGCAGTTCTTC; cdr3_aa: CASSSGGRSNEQFF
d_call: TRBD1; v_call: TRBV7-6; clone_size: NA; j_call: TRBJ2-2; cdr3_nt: TGTGCCAGCAGCCTCCAACCGGGACAGGGGCTGAACACCGGGGAGCTGTTTTTT; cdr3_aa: CASSLQPGQGLNTGELFF
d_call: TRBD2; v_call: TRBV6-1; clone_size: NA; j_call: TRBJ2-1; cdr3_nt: TGTGCCAGCAGTGAATCTAGCGGGGACCACAATGAGCAGTTCTTC; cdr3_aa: CASSESSGDHNEQFF
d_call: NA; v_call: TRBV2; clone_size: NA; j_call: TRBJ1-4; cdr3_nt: TGTGCCACTCATAAAGGGCCCCGAGCGGCTAATGAAAAACTGTTTTTT; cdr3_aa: CATHKGPRAANEKLFF
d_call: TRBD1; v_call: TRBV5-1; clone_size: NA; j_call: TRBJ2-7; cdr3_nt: TGCGCCAGCAGCGAACCGGGACAGGGCCACGAGCAGTACTTC; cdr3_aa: CASSEPGQGHEQYF
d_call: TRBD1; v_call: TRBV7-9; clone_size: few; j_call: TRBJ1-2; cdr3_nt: TGTGCCAGCGGTCAGACTCCGGGCAGGGGGCCTGCTAACTATGGCTACACCTTC; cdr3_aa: CASGQTPGRGPANYGYTF
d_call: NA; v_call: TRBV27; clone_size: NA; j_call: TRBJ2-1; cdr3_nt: TGTGCCAGCGGATCAGGGGACCAATACAATGAGCAGTTCTTC; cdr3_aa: CASGSGDQYNEQFF
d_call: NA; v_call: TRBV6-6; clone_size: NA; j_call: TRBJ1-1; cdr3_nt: TGTGCCAGCACCTCAGGGCCAACCACTGAAGCTTTCTTT; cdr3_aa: CASTSGPTTEAFF
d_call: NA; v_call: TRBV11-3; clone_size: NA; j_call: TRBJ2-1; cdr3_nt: TGTGCCAGCAGCTTAGAAAGGGGCACCGATGAGCAGTTCTTC; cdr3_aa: CASSLERGTDEQFF
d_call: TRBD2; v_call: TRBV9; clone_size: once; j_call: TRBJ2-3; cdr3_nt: TGTGCCAGCAGCGTTTTAGCGGGAGTAGGGACAGATACGCAGTATTTT; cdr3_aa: CASSVLAGVGTDTQYF
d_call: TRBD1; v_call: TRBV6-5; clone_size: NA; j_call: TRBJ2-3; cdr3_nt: TGTGCCAGCAGTTACGCGCCGGGACAGGGGCCAGATACGCAGTATTTT; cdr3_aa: CASSYAPGQGPDTQYF
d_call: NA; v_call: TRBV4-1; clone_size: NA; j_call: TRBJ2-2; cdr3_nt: TGCGCCAGCAGCCAAGCGGGAAGTTGGTTAGCCGGGGAGCTGTTTTTT; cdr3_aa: CASSQAGSWLAGELFF
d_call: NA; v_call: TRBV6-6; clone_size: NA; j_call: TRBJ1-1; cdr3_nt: TGTGCCAGCAGACGCGACATCCTAAGTCAGGGTGCTTTCTTT; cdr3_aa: CASRRDILSQGAFF
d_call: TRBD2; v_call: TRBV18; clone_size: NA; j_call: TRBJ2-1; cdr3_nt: TGTGCCAGCTCACCCAGTTTTCCCTTACTAGCGGGGATACACCCCAGCTCCTACAATGAGCAGTTCTTC; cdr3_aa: CASSPSFPLLAGIHPSSYNEQFF
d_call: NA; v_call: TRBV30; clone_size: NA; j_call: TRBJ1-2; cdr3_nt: TGTGCCTGGAGTCGAGGGAGGGGGGCCAACTTC; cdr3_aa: CAWSRGRGANF
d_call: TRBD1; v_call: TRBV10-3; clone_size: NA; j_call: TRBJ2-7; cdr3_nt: TGTGCCATCACCCGATCGGGGACAGGGGGATACGAGCAGTACTTC; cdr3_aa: CAITRSGTGGYEQYF
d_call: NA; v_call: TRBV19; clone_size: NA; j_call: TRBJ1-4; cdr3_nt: TGTGCCAGTAGTGACACTCTAGCCCTGGATGAAAAACTGTTTTTT; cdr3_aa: CASSDTLALDEKLFF
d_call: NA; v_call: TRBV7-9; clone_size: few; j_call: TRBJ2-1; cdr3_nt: TGTGCCAGCAGCTTAATCGGTGGGGGGTTTGAGCAGTTCTTC; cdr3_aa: CASSLIGGGFEQFF
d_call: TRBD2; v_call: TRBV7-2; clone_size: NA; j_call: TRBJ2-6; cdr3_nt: TGTGCCAGCAGCTTAGTCGGGGGAGGGGCCATCTCTGGGGCCAACGTCCTGACTTTC; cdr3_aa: CASSLVGGGAISGANVLTF
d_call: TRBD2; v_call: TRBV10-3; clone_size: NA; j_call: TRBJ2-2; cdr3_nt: TGTGCCATCAGGGCGGGGGAATTCGGGGAGCTGTTTTTT; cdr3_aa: CAIRAGEFGELFF
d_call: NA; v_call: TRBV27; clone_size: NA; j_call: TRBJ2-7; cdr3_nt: TGTGCCAGCAGTTCGGGGGATCCCTACGAGCAGTACTTC; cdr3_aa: CASSSGDPYEQYF
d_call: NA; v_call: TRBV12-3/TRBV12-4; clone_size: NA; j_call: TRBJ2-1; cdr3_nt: TGTGCCAGCAGTCCTACTCTCGGCAATGAGCAGTTCTTC; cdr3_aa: CASSPTLGNEQFF
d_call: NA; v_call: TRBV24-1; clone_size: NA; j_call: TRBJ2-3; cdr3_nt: TGTGCCACCAGTGAAGTAGGGGGCACAGATACGCAGTATTTT; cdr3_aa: CATSEVGGTDTQYF
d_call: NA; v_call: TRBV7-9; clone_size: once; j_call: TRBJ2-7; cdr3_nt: TGTGCCAGCAGCTTAGTTCGCGGGACTTTCGTTAAGGAGATCGACGAGCAGTACTTC; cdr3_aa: CASSLVRGTFVKEIDEQYF
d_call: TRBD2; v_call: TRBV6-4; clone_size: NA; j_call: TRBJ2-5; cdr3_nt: TGTGCCAGCAGTGAAGCTAGCGGGGGCAGGGAGACCCAGTACTTC; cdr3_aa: CASSEASGGRETQYF